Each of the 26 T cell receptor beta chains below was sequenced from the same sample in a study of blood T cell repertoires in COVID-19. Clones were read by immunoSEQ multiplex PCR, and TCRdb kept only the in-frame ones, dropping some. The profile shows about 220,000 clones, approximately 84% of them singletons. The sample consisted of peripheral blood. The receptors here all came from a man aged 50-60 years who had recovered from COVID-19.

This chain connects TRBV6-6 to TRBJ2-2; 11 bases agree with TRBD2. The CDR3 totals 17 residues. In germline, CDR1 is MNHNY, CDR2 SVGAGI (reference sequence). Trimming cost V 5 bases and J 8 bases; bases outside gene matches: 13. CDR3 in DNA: TGTGCCAGCAGTCCTACTGGGACTAGCGGTTTTCTAGGGGAGCTGTTTTTT. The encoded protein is CASSPTGTSGFLGELFF.

CDR3 sequence reads: CASSLFRFYEQYF. The CDR3 coding sequence is TGTGCCAGCAGTTTATTCAGGTTCTACGAGCAGTACTTC. V gene TRBV27 combines with J gene TRBJ2-7; unclear D gene. V lost 1 base, J lost 3 bases, and 7 bases lay in between. This CDR3 is 13 amino acids long. The V gene's germline CDR1 is MNHEY and CDR2 SMNVEV (reference sequence).

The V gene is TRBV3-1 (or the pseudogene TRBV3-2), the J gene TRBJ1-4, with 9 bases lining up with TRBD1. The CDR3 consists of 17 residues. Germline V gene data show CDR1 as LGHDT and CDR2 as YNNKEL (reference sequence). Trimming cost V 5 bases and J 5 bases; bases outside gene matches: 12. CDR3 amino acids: CASSLRPPGTGNEKLFF. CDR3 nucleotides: TGTGCCAGCAGCTTACGCCCACCCGGGACAGGGAATGAAAAACTGTTTTTT.

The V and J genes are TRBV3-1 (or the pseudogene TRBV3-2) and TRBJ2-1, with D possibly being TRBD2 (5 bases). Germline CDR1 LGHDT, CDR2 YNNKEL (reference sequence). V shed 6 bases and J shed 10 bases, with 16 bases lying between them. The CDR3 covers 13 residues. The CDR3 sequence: CASRNADSVEQFF. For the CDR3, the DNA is TGTGCCAGCAGAAACGCGGACTCCGTGGAGCAGTTCTTC.

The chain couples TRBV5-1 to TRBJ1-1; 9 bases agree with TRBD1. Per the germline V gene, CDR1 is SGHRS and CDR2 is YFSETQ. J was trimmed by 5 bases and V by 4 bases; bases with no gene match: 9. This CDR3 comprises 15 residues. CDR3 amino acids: CASSITTGGVTEAFF. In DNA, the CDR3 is TGCGCCAGCAGCATCACGACAGGGGGAGTAACTGAAGCTTTCTTT.

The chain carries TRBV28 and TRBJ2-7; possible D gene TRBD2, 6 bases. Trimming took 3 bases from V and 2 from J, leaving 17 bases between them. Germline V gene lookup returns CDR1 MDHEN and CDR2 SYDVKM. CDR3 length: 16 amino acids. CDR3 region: CASSLGDIGGTYEQYF. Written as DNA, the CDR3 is TGTGCCAGCAGTTTGGGTGACATCGGCGGGACCTACGAGCAGTACTTC. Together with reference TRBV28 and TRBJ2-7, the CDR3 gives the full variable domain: DVKVTQSSRYLVKRTGEKVFLECVQDMDHENMFWYRQDPGLGLRLIYFSYDVKMKEKGDIPEGYSVSREKKERFSLILESASTNQTSMYLCASSLGDIGGTYEQYFGPGTRLTVT.

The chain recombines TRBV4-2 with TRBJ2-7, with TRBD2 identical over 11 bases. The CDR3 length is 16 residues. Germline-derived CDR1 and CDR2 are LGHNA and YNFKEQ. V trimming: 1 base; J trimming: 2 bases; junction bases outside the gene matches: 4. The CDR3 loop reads CASSQGTTSGTYEQYF. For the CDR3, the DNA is TGTGCCAGCAGCCAAGGTACGACTAGCGGGACCTACGAGCAGTACTTC.

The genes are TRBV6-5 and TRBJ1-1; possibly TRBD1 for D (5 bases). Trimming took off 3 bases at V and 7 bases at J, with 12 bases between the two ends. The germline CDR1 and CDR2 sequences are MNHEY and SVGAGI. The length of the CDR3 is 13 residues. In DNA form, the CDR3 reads TGTGCCAGCAGTTATGACGGCAGGGATGAAGCTTTCTTT. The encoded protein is CASSYDGRDEAFF.

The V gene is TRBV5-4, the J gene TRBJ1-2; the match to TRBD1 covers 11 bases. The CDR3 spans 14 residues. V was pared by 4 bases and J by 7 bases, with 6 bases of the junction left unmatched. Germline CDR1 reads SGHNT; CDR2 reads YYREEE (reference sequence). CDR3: CASSLGQGAFGYTF. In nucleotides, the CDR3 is TGTGCCAGCAGCCTTGGACAGGGGGCGTTTGGCTACACCTTC. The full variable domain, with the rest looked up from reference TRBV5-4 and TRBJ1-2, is ETGVTQSPTHLIKTRGQQVTLRCSSQSGHNTVSWYQQALGQGPQFIFQYYREEENGRGNFPPRFSGLQFPNYSSELNVNALELDDSALYLCASSLGQGAFGYTFGSGTRLTVV.

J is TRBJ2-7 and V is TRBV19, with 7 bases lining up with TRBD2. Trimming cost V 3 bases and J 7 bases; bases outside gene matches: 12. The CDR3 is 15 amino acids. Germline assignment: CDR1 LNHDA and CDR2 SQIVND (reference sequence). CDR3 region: CASSIGGSAAWEQYF. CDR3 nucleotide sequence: TGTGCCAGTAGTATCGGGGGGAGTGCAGCCTGGGAGCAGTACTTC. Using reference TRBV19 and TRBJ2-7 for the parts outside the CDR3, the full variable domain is DGGITQSPKYLFRKEGQNVTLSCEQNLNHDAMYWYRQDPGQGLRLIYYSQIVNDFQKGDIAEGYSVSREKKESFPLTVTSAQKNPTAFYLCASSIGGSAAWEQYFGPGTRLTVT.

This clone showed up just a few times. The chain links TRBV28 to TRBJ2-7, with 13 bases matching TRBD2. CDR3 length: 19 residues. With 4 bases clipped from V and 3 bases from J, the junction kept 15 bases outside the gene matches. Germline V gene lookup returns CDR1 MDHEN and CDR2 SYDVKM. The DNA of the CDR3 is TGTGCCAGCAGTTCCTCTTCCCTCGGGACTAGCGGGGTGCTCTACGAGCAGTACTTC. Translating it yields CASSSSSLGTSGVLYEQYF.

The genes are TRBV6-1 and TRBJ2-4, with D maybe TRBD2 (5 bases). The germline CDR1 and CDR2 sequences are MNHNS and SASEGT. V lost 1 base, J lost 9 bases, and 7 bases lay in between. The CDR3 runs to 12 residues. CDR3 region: CASSEGRTIQYF. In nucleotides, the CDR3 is TGTGCCAGCAGTGAAGGGAGGACCATTCAGTACTTC.

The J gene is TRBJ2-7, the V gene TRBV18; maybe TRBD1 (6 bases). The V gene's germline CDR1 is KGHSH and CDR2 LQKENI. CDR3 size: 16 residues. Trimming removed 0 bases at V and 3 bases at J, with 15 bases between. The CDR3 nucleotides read TGTGCCAGCTCACCACCGGCGGGCAGGGGAATCTACGAGCAGTACTTC. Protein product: CASSPPAGRGIYEQYF.

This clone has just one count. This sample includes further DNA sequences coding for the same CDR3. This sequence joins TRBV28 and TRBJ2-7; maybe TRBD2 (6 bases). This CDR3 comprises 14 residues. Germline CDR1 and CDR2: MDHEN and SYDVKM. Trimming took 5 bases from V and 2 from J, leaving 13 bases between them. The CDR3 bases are TGTGCCAGCAGTCCCCCGGGGGTCCCCTACGAGCAGTACTTC. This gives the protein CASSPPGVPYEQYF.

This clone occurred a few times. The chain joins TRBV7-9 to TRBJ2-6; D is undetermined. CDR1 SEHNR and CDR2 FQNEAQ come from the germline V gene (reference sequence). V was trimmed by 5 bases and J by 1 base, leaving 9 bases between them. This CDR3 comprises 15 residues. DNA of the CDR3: TGTGCCAGCAGCCGTACAGAATCTGGGGCCAACGTCCTGACTTTC. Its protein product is CASSRTESGANVLTF. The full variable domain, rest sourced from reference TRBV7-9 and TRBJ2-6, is DTGVSQNPRHKITKRGQNVTFRCDPISEHNRLYWYRQTLGQGPEFLTYFQNEAQLEKSRLLSDRFSAERPKGSFSTLEIQRTEQGDSAMYLCASSRTESGANVLTFGAGSRLTVL.

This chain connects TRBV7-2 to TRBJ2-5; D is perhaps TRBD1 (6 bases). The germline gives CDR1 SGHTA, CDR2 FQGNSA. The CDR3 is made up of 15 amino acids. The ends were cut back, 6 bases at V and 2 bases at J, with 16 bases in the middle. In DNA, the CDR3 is TGTGCCAGCAGAACTTCCTCGGACAGACAAGAGACCCAGTACTTC. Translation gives CASRTSSDRQETQYF.

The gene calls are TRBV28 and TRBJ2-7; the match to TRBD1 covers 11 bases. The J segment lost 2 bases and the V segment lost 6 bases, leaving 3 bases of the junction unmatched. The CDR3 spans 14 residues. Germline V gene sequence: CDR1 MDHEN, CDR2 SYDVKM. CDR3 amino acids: CASRGQGGTYEQYF. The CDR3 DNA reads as TGTGCCAGCAGGGGACAGGGGGGGACCTACGAGCAGTACTTC.

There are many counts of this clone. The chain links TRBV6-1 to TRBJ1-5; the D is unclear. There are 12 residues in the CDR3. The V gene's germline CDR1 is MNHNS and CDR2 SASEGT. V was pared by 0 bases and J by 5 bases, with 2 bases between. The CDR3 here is CASSEAYQPQHF. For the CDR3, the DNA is TGTGCCAGCAGTGAAGCCTATCAGCCCCAGCATTTT.

The CDR3 nucleotides read TGTGCCACCAGCAGAAGGGGAAATGAAAAACTGTTTTTT. Its protein product is CATSRRGNEKLFF. The chain links TRBV15 to TRBJ1-4; possibly TRBD1 for D (5 bases). The CDR3 has 13 amino acids. Germline V gene data show CDR1 as LNHNV and CDR2 as YYDKDF (reference sequence). The ends were cut back, 2 bases at V and 5 bases at J, with 6 bases in the middle.

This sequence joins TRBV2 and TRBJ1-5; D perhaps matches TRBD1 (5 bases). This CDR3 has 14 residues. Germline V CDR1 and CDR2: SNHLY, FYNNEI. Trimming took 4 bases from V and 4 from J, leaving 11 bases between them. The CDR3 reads CASSGGLINQPQHF. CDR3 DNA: TGTGCCAGCAGTGGGGGACTGATTAATCAGCCCCAGCATTTT.

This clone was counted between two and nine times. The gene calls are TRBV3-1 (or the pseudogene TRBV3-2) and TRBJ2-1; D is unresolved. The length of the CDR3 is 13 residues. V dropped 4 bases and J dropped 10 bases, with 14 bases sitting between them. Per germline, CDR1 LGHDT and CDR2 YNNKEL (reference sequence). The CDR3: CASSPERAWEQFF. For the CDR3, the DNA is TGTGCCAGCAGCCCGGAGCGAGCTTGGGAGCAGTTCTTC.

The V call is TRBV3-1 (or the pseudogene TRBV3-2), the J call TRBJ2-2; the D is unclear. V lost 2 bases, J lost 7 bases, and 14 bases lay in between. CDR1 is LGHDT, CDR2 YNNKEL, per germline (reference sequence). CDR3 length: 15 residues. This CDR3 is CASSQSRPEHGELFF. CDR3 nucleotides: TGTGCCAGCAGCCAAAGCAGGCCAGAACACGGGGAGCTGTTTTTT.

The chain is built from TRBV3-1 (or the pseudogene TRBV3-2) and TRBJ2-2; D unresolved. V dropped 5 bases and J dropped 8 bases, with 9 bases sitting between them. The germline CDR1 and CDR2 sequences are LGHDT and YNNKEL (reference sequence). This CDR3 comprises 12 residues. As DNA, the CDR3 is TGTGCCAGCAGCTTCCCCCGGGGGGAGCTGTTTTTT. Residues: CASSFPRGELFF.

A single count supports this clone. DNA of the CDR3: TGTGCCAGCAGACGGGGTGACTATGGCTACACCTTC. Translation gives CASRRGDYGYTF. This chain connects TRBV28 to TRBJ1-2; D is undetermined. From germline, CDR1 is MDHEN and CDR2 SYDVKM. V was shortened by 6 bases and J by 3 bases, with 8 bases between the two germline ends. This CDR3 is built from 12 residues.

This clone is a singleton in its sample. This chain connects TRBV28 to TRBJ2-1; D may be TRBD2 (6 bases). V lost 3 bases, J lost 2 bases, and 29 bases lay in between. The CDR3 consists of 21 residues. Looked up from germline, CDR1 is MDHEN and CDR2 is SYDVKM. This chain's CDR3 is CASSFRRGIGTGAGPYNEQFF. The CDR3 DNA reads TGTGCCAGCAGTTTCCGCCGGGGGATTGGTACGGGAGCAGGCCCCTACAATGAGCAGTTCTTC.

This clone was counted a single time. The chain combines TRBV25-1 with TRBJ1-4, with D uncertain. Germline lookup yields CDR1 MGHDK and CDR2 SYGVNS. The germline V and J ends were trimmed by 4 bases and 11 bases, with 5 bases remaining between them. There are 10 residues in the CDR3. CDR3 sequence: CASSGAKLFF. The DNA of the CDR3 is TGTGCCAGCAGTGGGGCTAAACTGTTTTTT.